This record looks at one TCR beta chain sequence and its context. The sample belongs to a study of blood T cell repertoires in COVID-19. Looking at the study overall: From the United States, Italy and Spain came samples of acute and convalescent COVID-19. From T cells, B-cell-depleted T cells, or PBMCs came the material, which was cDNA or gDNA.

In the study's own analysis: From reference gene primer amplification, estimates of nucleated cell counts were derived. The method was immunoSEQ multiplex PCR; TCRdb's version includes in-frame clones alone and lacks a portion of them. That table furnishes V, J and clone size, whereas the DNA furnished D and trimming. This table holds 200,000 or so clones, 85% to 90% found once. CDR1 is SEHNR and CDR2 is FQNEAQ in the germline V gene (reference sequence). Trimming at V came to 0 bases and at J to 4 bases, leaving 4 bases not matched to a gene. The CDR3 spans 15 residues. Sequenced material: peripheral blood. The clonotype was recovered from a man aged 45 to 65 with acute or convalescent COVID-19. This chain connects TRBV7-9 to TRBJ1-2; the match to TRBD1 covers 8 bases. The chain's CDR3 is CASSLAGQELYGYTF. CDR3 DNA sequence: TGTGCCAGCAGCTTAGCGGGACAGGAGCTCTATGGCTACACCTTC.